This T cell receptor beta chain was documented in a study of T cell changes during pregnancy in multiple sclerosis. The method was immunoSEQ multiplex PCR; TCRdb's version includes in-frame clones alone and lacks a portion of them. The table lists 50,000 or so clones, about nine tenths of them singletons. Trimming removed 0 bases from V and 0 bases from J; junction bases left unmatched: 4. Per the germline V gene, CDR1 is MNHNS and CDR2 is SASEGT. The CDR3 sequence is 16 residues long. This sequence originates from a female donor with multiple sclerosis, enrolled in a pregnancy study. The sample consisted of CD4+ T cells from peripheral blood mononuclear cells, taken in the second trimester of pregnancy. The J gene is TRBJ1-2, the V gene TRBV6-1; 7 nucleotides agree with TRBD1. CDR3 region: CASSEAHQGANYGYTF. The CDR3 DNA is TGTGCCAGCAGTGAAGCCCATCAGGGGGCTAACTATGGCTACACCTTC.